This T cell receptor (beta chain) derives from a study of memory CD4+ T cells and cytomegalovirus serostatus. Study-level information: Healthy Belgian adult donors included roughly nine CMV-positive and some 24 CMV-negative people.

The sort gate was single viable CD3+CD4+CD8-CD45RO+ cells for memory CD4+ T cells. Sequencing used immunoSEQ multiplex PCR; TCRdb keeps in-frame clones, though not all of them. Among under 55,000 clones, around three quarters were seen once, and the ten largest hold roughly 1.7%. The source of this sequence is an adult in good health and CMV-seronegative. Material for sequencing was memory CD4+ T cells from blood.

In DNA, the CDR3 is TGTGCCAGCAGGCGGTTAGGGGGAATTGGAAACACCATATATTTT. Protein product: CASRRLGGIGNTIYF. The chain has TRBV6-1 and TRBJ1-3; tentatively, D is TRBD1 (6 bases). Trimming took 6 bases from V and 3 from J, leaving 15 bases between them. Germline loops: CDR1 MNHNS, CDR2 SASEGT. This CDR3 is built from 15 residues.